The clone carrying this T cell receptor (beta chain) was observed once. Its antigen is undetermined. This sample stems from a study of tumor-infiltrating lymphocytes in localized non-small cell lung cancer. Across the whole study: Tumor tissue and non-adjacent uninvolved lung came from each patient. General study points: Tumors had more T cell infiltration than uninvolved lung, per TCRbeta sequencing and CD3 counts. Recurrence-free survival showed no association with tumor T-cell fraction.

The CDR3 runs to 14 residues. The trim removed 11 bases at V and 2 bases at J, leaving 11 bases unmatched. Germline V gene data show CDR1 as SEHNR and CDR2 as FQNEAQ (reference sequence). Clones were read by immunoSEQ multiplex PCR, and TCRdb kept only the in-frame ones, dropping some. The table has some 10,000 clones, roughly three fifths seen once. This chain uses TRBV7-9 with TRBJ2-7, with TRBD2 matching 8 bases. The TCR sequence derives from a human donor with non-small cell lung cancer. Sequenced input: lung tumor tissue. CDR3: CAADAGGLTYEQYF. The CDR3 bases are TGTGCCGCAGACGCGGGGGGACTAACCTACGAGCAGTACTTC. The full variable domain, in which reference TRBV7-9 and TRBJ2-7 provide the parts outside the CDR3, is DTGVSQNPRHKITKRGQNVTFRCDPISEHNRLYWYRQTLGQGPEFLTYFQNEAQLEKSRLLSDRFSAERPKGSFSTLEIQRTEQGDSAMYLCAADAGGLTYEQYFGPGTRLTVT.